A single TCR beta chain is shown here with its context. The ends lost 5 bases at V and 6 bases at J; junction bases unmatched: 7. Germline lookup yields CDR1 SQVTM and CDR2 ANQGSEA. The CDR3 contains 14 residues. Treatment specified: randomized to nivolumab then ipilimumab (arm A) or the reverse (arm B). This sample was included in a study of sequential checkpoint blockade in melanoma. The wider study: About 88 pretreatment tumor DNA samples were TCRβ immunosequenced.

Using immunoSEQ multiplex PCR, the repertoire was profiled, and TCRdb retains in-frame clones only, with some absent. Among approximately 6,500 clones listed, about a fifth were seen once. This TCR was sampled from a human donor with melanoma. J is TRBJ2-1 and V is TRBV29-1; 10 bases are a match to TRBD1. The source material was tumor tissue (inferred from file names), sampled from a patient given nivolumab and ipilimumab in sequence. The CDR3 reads CSVRTGGLFNEQFF. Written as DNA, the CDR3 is TGCAGCGTTAGGACAGGGGGTCTGTTCAATGAGCAGTTCTTC.